Listed below are T cell receptor beta chains from one sample, sequenced in a study of vaccination and CD4 T cells after COVID-19. Via MiXCR, TCRdb re-called the PCR reads, giving one row per CDR3 protein. The sample has around 8,400 distinct CDR3 sequences, more than 35% seen once. Their target antigens are unknown. Sequencing was done on a sample of CD4+ T cells from blood, cultured in vitro. Every receptor here comes from a human donor in good health. The CDR3 runs from the conserved cysteine through the conserved F or W. D genes are given only for firm matches. Size is omitted from some rows. Given values are once, few, many or a class for expanded clones.

v_call: TRBV19
j_call: TRBJ1-5
d_call: NA
clone_size: NA
cdr3_aa: CASSPGTGRVQPQHF
cdr3_nt: TGTGCCAGTAGTCCCGGTACTGGCAGGGTTCAGCCCCAGCATTTT

v_call: TRBV20-1
j_call: TRBJ2-7
d_call: TRBD2
clone_size: few
cdr3_aa: CSAASGTNSYEQYF
cdr3_nt: TGCAGTGCGGCTAGCGGAACAAACTCCTACGAGCAGTACTTC

v_call: TRBV19
j_call: TRBJ2-5
d_call: TRBD1
clone_size: NA
cdr3_aa: CASSIAGTGQETQYF
cdr3_nt: TGTGCCAGTAGTATAGCCGGGACAGGGCAAGAGACCCAGTACTTC

v_call: TRBV6-2/TRBV6-3
j_call: TRBJ2-1
d_call: NA
clone_size: NA
cdr3_aa: CATDGGNNEQFF
cdr3_nt: TGTGCCACCGACGGGGGAAACAATGAGCAGTTCTTC

v_call: TRBV10-3
j_call: TRBJ1-2
d_call: NA
clone_size: few
cdr3_aa: CAISESRTANYGYTF
cdr3_nt: TGTGCCATCAGTGAGTCCCGGACAGCTAACTATGGCTACACCTTC

v_call: TRBV2
j_call: TRBJ2-6
d_call: NA
clone_size: NA
cdr3_aa: CASSEQGLPYSGANVLTF
cdr3_nt: TGTGCCAGCAGTGAACAGGGTTTACCCTACTCTGGGGCCAACGTCCTGACTTTC

v_call: TRBV19
j_call: TRBJ1-5
d_call: NA
clone_size: few
cdr3_aa: CASSISGGANQPQHF
cdr3_nt: TGTGCCAGTAGTATCTCGGGGGGCGCGAATCAGCCCCAGCATTTT

v_call: TRBV28
j_call: TRBJ2-7
d_call: TRBD1
clone_size: few
cdr3_aa: CASSSTGQGTVEQYF
cdr3_nt: TGTGCCAGCAGTTCTACGGGACAGGGGACGGTCGAGCAGTACTTC

v_call: TRBV6-1
j_call: TRBJ2-2
d_call: NA
clone_size: NA
cdr3_aa: CASRWSFANTGELFF
cdr3_nt: TGTGCCAGCCGATGGTCGTTCGCGAACACCGGGGAGCTGTTTTTT

v_call: TRBV5-1
j_call: TRBJ2-7
d_call: NA
clone_size: once
cdr3_aa: CASSRMGGLDEQYF
cdr3_nt: TGCGCCAGCAGCCGAATGGGGGGGCTAGACGAGCAGTACTTC

v_call: TRBV20-1
j_call: TRBJ1-6
d_call: TRBD1
clone_size: few
cdr3_aa: CSNRGVSYNSPLHF
cdr3_nt: TGCAGTAACAGGGGTGTATCCTATAATTCACCCCTCCACTTT

v_call: TRBV30
j_call: TRBJ1-1
d_call: TRBD1
clone_size: NA
cdr3_aa: CAWRRHGTAEAFF
cdr3_nt: TGTGCCTGGAGGAGGCACGGGACAGCTGAAGCTTTCTTT

v_call: TRBV20-1
j_call: TRBJ1-6
d_call: NA
clone_size: NA
cdr3_aa: CSARPPQGSPLHF
cdr3_nt: TGCAGTGCTAGACCACCCCAGGGTTCACCCCTCCACTTT

v_call: TRBV5-1
j_call: TRBJ2-3
d_call: TRBD2
clone_size: NA
cdr3_aa: CASRREADTQYF
cdr3_nt: TGCGCCAGCAGACGGGAGGCGGATACGCAGTATTTT

v_call: TRBV6-2/TRBV6-3
j_call: TRBJ2-1
d_call: TRBD2
clone_size: few
cdr3_aa: CASTSTSGPNEQFF
cdr3_nt: TGTGCCAGCACCTCAACTAGCGGTCCGAATGAGCAGTTCTTC

v_call: TRBV10-3
j_call: TRBJ2-7
d_call: TRBD2
clone_size: NA
cdr3_aa: CAISAASGSYEQYF
cdr3_nt: TGTGCCATCAGTGCGGCTAGCGGGAGCTACGAGCAGTACTTC

v_call: TRBV2
j_call: TRBJ2-7
d_call: NA
clone_size: NA
cdr3_aa: CASIRRNYEQYF
cdr3_nt: TGTGCCAGCATCAGGAGGAACTACGAGCAGTACTTC

v_call: TRBV18
j_call: TRBJ2-3
d_call: TRBD1
clone_size: NA
cdr3_aa: CASSPKQGARTDTQYF
cdr3_nt: TGTGCCAGCTCACCCAAACAGGGGGCGCGTACAGATACGCAGTATTTT

v_call: TRBV19
j_call: TRBJ1-2
d_call: NA
clone_size: NA
cdr3_aa: CASSPRSNYGYTF
cdr3_nt: TGTGCCAGTAGTCCTCGGAGCAACTATGGCTACACCTTC

v_call: TRBV28
j_call: TRBJ1-6
d_call: NA
clone_size: NA
cdr3_aa: CASSSPFARGNSPLHF
cdr3_nt: TGTGCCAGCAGTTCCCCCTTTGCGCGGGGTAATTCACCCCTCCACTTT

v_call: TRBV27
j_call: TRBJ2-1
d_call: NA
clone_size: NA
cdr3_aa: CASSTPISNEQFF
cdr3_nt: TGTGCCAGCAGTACCCCCATTTCCAATGAGCAGTTCTTC

v_call: TRBV20-1
j_call: TRBJ2-5
d_call: TRBD2
clone_size: NA
cdr3_aa: CSAPRGDQETQYF
cdr3_nt: TGCAGTGCTCCTCGGGGGGATCAAGAGACCCAGTACTTC

v_call: TRBV7-2
j_call: TRBJ2-2
d_call: TRBD1
clone_size: NA
cdr3_aa: CASSSGSGGFGELFF
cdr3_nt: TGTGCCAGCAGCTCAGGTTCAGGGGGCTTCGGGGAGCTGTTTTTT

v_call: TRBV11-2
j_call: TRBJ1-2
d_call: NA
clone_size: NA
cdr3_aa: CASSVRGRANYGYTF
cdr3_nt: TGTGCCAGCAGCGTCCGGGGAAGGGCCAACTATGGCTACACCTTC

v_call: TRBV7-8
j_call: TRBJ1-1
d_call: NA
clone_size: NA
cdr3_aa: CASSLLGGGEAFF
cdr3_nt: TGTGCCAGCAGCTTACTTGGGGGTGGTGAAGCTTTCTTT

v_call: TRBV7-2
j_call: TRBJ1-5
d_call: NA
clone_size: NA
cdr3_aa: CASSLDFGPFSNQPQHF
cdr3_nt: TGTGCCAGCAGCTTAGATTTTGGGCCCTTTAGCAATCAGCCCCAGCATTTT